This record covers a single TCR beta chain. As yet, its antigen is unknown. This record comes from a study of response to subunit inactivated influenza vaccine. TCRdb reprocessed the RT-PCR reads via MiXCR and lists one record per CDR3 protein. This sample has under 950,000 distinct CDR3 sequences; around 20% occur once, and the top ten carry 10%. The V end lost 0 bases, the J end lost 5 bases, and 11 bases lay between the germline ends. Per germline, CDR1 SGDLS and CDR2 YYNGEE. The CDR3 sequence is 14 residues long. The study's findings and limits: Every seasonal influenza vaccination brings in few new T cells, the authors suggested.

The receptor's source is a man in his forties or fifties who received an inactivated influenza vaccine. The material was PBMCs from blood, obtained more than 4 days after vaccination. The rearrangement joins TRBV9 to TRBJ2-5, with unresolved D. CDR3 protein: CASSVDGYGETQYF. DNA of the CDR3: TGTGCCAGCAGCGTAGACGGGTACGGCGAGACCCAGTACTTC.